This T cell receptor (beta chain) stems from a study of kidney transplant recipient with SARS-CoV-2 infection. The germline V and J ends were trimmed by 2 bases and 3 bases, with 11 bases remaining between them. The CDR3 is 14 residues long. CDR1 is SGHTA, CDR2 FQGNSA, per germline. A note on this clonotype: A clone one base away is much larger, so this may be a read error.

TCRdb reprocessed the reads with MiXCR, giving one entry per CDR3 protein. The table includes roughly 250,000 distinct CDR3 sequences, 29% detected once. This chain uses TRBV7-2 with TRBJ2-7, with D hard to call. Sequencing was performed on a blood sample, taken at baseline and on day 111 from a kidney transplant recipient. The clonotype originates from a male patient between 25 and 39 years old who had COVID-19 and was a kidney transplant recipient. The graft donor may account for some of the T cells. DNA of the CDR3: TGTGCCAGCAGCTTACGCGTGGTGTACTACGAGCAGTACTTC. It is translated as CASSLRVVYYEQYF.